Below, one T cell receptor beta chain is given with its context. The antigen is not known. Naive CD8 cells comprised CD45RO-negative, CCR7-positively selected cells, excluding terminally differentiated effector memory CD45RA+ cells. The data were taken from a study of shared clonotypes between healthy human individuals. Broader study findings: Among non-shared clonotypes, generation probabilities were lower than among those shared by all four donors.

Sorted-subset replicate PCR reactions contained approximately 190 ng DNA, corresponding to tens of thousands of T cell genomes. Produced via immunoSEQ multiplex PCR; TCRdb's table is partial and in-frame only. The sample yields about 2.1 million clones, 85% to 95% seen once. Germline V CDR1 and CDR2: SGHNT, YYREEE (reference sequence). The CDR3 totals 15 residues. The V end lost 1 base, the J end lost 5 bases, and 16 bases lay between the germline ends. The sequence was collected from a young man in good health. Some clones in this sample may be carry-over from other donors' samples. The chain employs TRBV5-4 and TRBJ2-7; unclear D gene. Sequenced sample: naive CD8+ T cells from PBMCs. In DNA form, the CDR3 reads TGTGCCAGCAGCTTGCGGCAGAGAGTCCCCCACGAGCAGTACTTC. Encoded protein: CASSLRQRVPHEQYF.